The source of this T cell receptor beta chain is a study of shared clonotypes between healthy human individuals. Per the germline V gene, CDR1 is SGHTA and CDR2 is FQGNSA. CDR3 size: 13 residues. V lost 4 bases, J lost 4 bases, and 3 bases stayed unmatched. All of the donors resided in Nashville, Tennessee, and each was a Caucasian adult. Overall study results and limits: A handful of donors shared approximately 5% of their naive CD4 clonotypes.

Original processing methods: Junction-only immunoSEQ sequences carried no quality scores, so filtering differed. Sequenced by immunoSEQ multiplex PCR; TCRdb stores in-frame clones only, minus some. V and J calls and clone size follow that table, whereas D and trimming were derived from the DNA. The sample lists around 2.1 million clones, around 95% seen once, with less than 0.15% in the top ten. Regarding this clone: No antigen is known for it. In the same sample, other DNA sequences code for this CDR3.

This clonotype was sampled from a man between 18 and 29 years old in good health. The material sequenced was naive CD4+ T cells sorted from blood. Subset: CD45RA+ positively selected. This chain uses TRBV7-2 with TRBJ1-2; 7 nucleotides agree with TRBD1. CDR3 sequence: CASSSTGSYGYTF. In DNA form, the CDR3 reads TGTGCCAGCAGCTCGACAGGGTCCTATGGCTACACCTTC.